This TCR beta chain was recovered during a study of cytomegalovirus exposure and HLA in healthy donors. The V and J ends lost 2 bases and 6 bases respectively, with 16 bases between them. Germline V gives CDR1 SGHTA, CDR2 FQGTGA. The CDR3 sequence is 15 residues long. Broader study findings: In a later analysis, a genetic analysis reported fewer productive-TCR N-insertions in an Asian-associated ancestry cluster than the cohort average.

The PCR ran on 60 Vbeta and 13 Jbeta primers. Sequencing was performed with immunoSEQ multiplex PCR; in TCRdb, only in-frame clones are kept and a portion is missing. The repertoire holds 80,000 or so clones, with 67% as singletons. There are a few counts of this clone. What it binds is unknown. The chain has TRBV7-3 and TRBJ1-1, with unresolved D. The sample was PBMCs. This clonotype originated in a woman aged 45-59 years in good health and CMV-seropositive. The CDR3 sequence is CASSLGVTRGSEAFF. CDR3 sequence (DNA): TGTGCCAGCAGCTTAGGGGTGACGCGGGGATCTGAAGCTTTCTTT.